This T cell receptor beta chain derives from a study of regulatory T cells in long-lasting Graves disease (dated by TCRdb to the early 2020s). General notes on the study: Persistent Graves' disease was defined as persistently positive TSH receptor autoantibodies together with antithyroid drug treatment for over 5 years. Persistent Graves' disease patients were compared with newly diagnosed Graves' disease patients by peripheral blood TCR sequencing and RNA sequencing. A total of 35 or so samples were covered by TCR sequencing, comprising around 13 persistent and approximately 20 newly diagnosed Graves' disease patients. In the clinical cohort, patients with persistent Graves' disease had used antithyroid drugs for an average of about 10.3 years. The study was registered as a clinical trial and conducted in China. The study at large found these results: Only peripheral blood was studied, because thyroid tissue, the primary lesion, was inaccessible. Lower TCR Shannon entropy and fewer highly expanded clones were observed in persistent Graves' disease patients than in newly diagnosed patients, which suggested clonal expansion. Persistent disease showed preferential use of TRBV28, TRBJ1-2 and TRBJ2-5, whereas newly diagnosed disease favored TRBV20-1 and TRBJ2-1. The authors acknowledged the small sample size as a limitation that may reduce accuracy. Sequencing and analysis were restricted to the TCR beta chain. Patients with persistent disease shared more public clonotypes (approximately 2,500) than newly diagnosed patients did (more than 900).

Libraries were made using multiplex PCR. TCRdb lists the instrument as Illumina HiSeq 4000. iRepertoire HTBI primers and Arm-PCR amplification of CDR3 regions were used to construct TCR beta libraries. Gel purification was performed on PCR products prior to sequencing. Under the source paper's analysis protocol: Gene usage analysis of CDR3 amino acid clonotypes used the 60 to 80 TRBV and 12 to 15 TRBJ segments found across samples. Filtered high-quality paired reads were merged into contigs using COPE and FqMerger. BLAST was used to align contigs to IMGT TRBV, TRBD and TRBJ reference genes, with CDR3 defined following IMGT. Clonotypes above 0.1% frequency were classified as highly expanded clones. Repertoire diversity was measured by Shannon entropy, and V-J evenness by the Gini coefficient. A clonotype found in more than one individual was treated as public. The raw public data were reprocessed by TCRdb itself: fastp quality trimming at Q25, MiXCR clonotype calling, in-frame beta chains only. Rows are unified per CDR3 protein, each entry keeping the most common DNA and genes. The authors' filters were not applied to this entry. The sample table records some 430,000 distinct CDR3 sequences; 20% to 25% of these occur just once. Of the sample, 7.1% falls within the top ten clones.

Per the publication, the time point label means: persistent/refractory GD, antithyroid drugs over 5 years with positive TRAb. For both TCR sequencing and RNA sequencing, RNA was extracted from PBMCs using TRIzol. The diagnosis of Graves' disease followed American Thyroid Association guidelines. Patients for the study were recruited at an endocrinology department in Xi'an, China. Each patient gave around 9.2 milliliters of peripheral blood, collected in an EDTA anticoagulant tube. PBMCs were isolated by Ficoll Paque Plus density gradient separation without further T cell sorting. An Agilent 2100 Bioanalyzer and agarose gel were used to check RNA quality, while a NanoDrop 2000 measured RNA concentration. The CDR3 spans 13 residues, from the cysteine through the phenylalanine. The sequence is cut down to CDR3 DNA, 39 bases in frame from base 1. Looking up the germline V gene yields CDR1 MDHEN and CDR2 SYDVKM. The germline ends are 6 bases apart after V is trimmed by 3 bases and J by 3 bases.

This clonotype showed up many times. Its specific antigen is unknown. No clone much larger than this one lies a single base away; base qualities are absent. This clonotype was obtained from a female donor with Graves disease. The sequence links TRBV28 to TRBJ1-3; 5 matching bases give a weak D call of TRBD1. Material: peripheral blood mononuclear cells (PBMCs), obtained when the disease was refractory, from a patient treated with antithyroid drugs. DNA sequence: TGTGCCAGCAGTTTGGGGCATGGAAACACCATATATTTT. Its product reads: CASSLGHGNTIYF.